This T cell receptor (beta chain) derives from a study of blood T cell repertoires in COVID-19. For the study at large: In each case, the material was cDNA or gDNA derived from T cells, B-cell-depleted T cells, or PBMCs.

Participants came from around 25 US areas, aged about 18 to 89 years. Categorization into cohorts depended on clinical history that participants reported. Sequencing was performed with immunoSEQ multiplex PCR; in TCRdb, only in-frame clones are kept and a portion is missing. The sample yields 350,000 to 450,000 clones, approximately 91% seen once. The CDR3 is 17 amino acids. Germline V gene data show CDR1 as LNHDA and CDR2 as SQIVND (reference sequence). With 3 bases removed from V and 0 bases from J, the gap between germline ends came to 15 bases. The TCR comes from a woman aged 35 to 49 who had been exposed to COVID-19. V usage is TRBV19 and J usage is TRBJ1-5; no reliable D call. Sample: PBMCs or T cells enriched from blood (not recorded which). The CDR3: CASSILGQAYSNQPQHF. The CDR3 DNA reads TGTGCCAGTAGTATTCTGGGCCAGGCATATAGCAATCAGCCCCAGCATTTT.